A selection of T cell receptor beta chains follows, all from one sample in a study of tumor-infiltrating lymphocytes in oesophageal squamous cell carcinoma. TCRdb passed the PCR reads through MiXCR, listing each CDR3 protein once. The table shows approximately 14,000 distinct CDR3 sequences, with 50% occurring only once. Input material: esophageal tumor tissue. The receptors here all came from a male donor with esophageal squamous cell carcinoma. The CDR3 runs from the conserved cysteine through the conserved F or W. A D gene is named only where the DNA matches it firmly. Clone sizes are given selectively: once, few, many, or a class where the clone is expanded.

>TRBD1|.|TRBJ2-4|12|TRBV5-6
CASSLGTGQGHF
TGTGCCAGCAGCCTCGGGACGGGACAGGGCCACTTC
>.|.|TRBJ2-5|12|TRBV7-3
CASSLNGETQYF
TGTGCCAGCAGCTTAAACGGAGAGACCCAGTACTTC
>TRBD1|.|TRBJ2-3|15|TRBV12-3/TRBV12-4
CATSYRTGASDTQYF
TGTGCCACCAGTTATAGGACAGGGGCATCAGATACGCAGTATTTT
>.|.|TRBJ2-3|15|TRBV7-2
CASSLEKSRADTQYF
TGTGCCAGCAGCTTAGAGAAGTCACGCGCAGATACGCAGTATTTT
>TRBD2|.|TRBJ2-7|15|TRBV12-3/TRBV12-4
CASSFWTSGRLEQYF
TGTGCCAGCAGTTTCTGGACTAGCGGGAGACTCGAGCAGTACTTC
>TRBD2|.|TRBJ2-3|15|TRBV5-1
CASSYRREGGDTQYF
TGCGCCAGCAGCTACAGGCGGGAGGGAGGAGATACGCAGTATTTT
>.|few|TRBJ2-1|13|TRBV24-1
CATSDPGLNEQFF
TGTGCCACCAGTGACCCCGGACTGAATGAGCAGTTCTTC
>TRBD2|medium-sized|TRBJ2-7|16|TRBV7-8
CASSPFSGRGSYEQYF
TGTGCCAGCAGCCCATTTAGCGGGAGAGGGTCCTACGAGCAGTACTTC
>TRBD2|.|TRBJ2-3|15|TRBV7-2
CASSFISRGGDTQYF
TGTGCCAGCAGCTTTATATCCCGGGGGGGGGATACGCAGTATTTT
>.|.|TRBJ2-7|14|TRBV7-3
CATRPTGSSYEQYF
TGTGCCACCAGACCTACGGGATCCTCCTACGAGCAGTACTTC
>TRBD2|.|TRBJ2-5|16|TRBV7-2
CASRNSGRATYNEQYF
TGTGCCAGCAGGAATAGCGGGAGGGCCACGTACAATGAGCAGTACTTC
>.|few|TRBJ2-7|14|TRBV7-9
CASRLRGDSYEQYF
TGTGCCAGCAGATTAAGGGGGGACTCCTACGAGCAGTACTTC
>TRBD1|many|TRBJ2-1|15|TRBV11-3
CASSLEQGGYNEQFF
TGTGCCAGCAGCTTAGAACAGGGGGGTTACAATGAGCAGTTCTTC
>TRBD1|many|TRBJ2-4|17|TRBV10-2
CASRASRGRGAKNIQYF
TGCGCCAGCAGAGCAAGCAGGGGGCGCGGGGCCAAAAACATTCAGTACTTC
>TRBD1|.|TRBJ2-1|15|TRBV7-3
CASSFTGQGIGEQFF
TGTGCCAGCAGCTTTACCGGACAGGGTATAGGTGAGCAGTTCTTC
>.|.|TRBJ1-2|13|TRBV7-9
CASSLAGDYGYTF
TGTGCCAGCAGCTTAGCAGGGGACTATGGCTACACCTTC
>.|.|TRBJ2-3|12|TRBV7-6
CASSSLGDTQYF
TGTGCCAGCAGCTCACTGGGGGATACGCAGTATTTT
>TRBD1|.|TRBJ2-7|13|TRBV30
CARRSQGTYEQYF
TGTGCCCGCCGGTCACAGGGGACCTACGAGCAGTACTTC
>.|.|TRBJ2-7|14|TRBV7-6
CASSLGNPTYEQYF
TGTGCCAGCAGCTTAGGGAATCCTACCTACGAGCAGTACTTC
>.|.|TRBJ1-1|13|TRBV6-5
CASRVGGLTEAFF
TGTGCCAGCAGGGTCGGGGGGCTTACTGAAGCTTTCTTT
>TRBD1|.|TRBJ2-3|16|TRBV24-1
CATSDPGQGSADTQYF
TGTGCCACCAGTGATCCGGGACAGGGGTCCGCAGATACGCAGTATTTT
>TRBD2|.|TRBJ2-7|19|TRBV7-3
CASSSLPLSSGSSLDEQYF
TGTGCCAGCAGCTCCCTTCCCCTATCTAGCGGGTCTTCACTCGACGAGCAGTACTTC
>TRBD1|few|TRBJ1-2|13|TRBV27
CASSSGQGEGYTF
TGTGCCAGCAGTTCCGGACAGGGTGAAGGCTACACCTTC
>.|many|TRBJ2-7|14|TRBV12-3/TRBV12-4
CASSLGGPRGEQYF
TGTGCCAGCAGTTTAGGGGGGCCGAGGGGCGAGCAGTACTTC
>TRBD1|many|TRBJ1-1|15|TRBV11-2
CASNRQGAGFTEAFF
TGTGCCAGCAACCGACAGGGGGCAGGGTTCACTGAAGCTTTCTTT
>TRBD1|medium-sized|TRBJ2-1|15|TRBV7-9
CASSTGQGDYNEQFF
TGTGCCAGCAGCACGGGACAGGGGGACTACAATGAGCAGTTCTTC
>.|many|TRBJ2-7|13|TRBV18
CASSLRGVAEQYF
TGTGCCAGCTCCCTACGAGGGGTGGCCGAGCAGTACTTC
>.|few|TRBJ1-5|14|TRBV7-8
CASSFGRGNQPQHF
TGTGCCAGCAGCTTCGGTCGGGGGAATCAGCCCCAGCATTTT
>.|.|TRBJ2-2|14|TRBV7-3
CASSPTRGVGELFF
TGTGCCAGCAGCCCGACTAGGGGGGTGGGGGAGCTGTTTTTT
>.|.|TRBJ2-7|12|TRBV12-3/TRBV12-4
CASGPARAEQYF
TGTGCCAGCGGGCCAGCAAGGGCTGAGCAGTACTTC
>.|once|TRBJ2-7|15|TRBV7-2
CASSLEAGDTYEQYF
TGTGCCAGCAGCTTAGAGGCAGGGGATACCTACGAGCAGTACTTC
>TRBD2|few|TRBJ2-1|15|TRBV7-3
CASSLFPGGTDEQFF
TGTGCCAGCAGCTTATTCCCCGGGGGGACCGATGAGCAGTTCTTC
>.|.|TRBJ2-1|15|TRBV6-6
CASSYRGLPYNEQFF
TGTGCCAGCAGTTACAGAGGACTCCCATACAATGAGCAGTTCTTC
>TRBD2|.|TRBJ2-1|15|TRBV6-1
CASRRSSGSFSEQFF
TGTGCCAGCAGACGGTCTAGCGGGAGTTTCAGTGAGCAGTTCTTC
>.|large|TRBJ2-1|14|TRBV27
CASSRRGADNEQFF
TGTGCCAGCAGCCGTAGGGGAGCTGACAATGAGCAGTTCTTC
>TRBD2|.|TRBJ2-1|14|TRBV20-1
CSPRGVSSYNEQFF
TGCAGTCCTCGGGGGGTTAGCTCCTACAATGAGCAGTTCTTC
>.|few|TRBJ2-7|11|TRBV7-6
CASSLAGEQYF
TGTGCCAGCAGCCTGGCGGGCGAGCAGTACTTC
>.|.|TRBJ2-6|16|TRBV11-1
CASSRDVASGANVLTF
TGTGCCAGCAGCCGGGACGTGGCCTCTGGGGCCAACGTCCTGACTTTC
>TRBD1|.|TRBJ2-7|14|TRBV12-3/TRBV12-4
CASSFGTGNYEQYF
TGTGCCAGCAGTTTCGGGACAGGGAACTACGAGCAGTACTTC
>.|.|TRBJ1-2|16|TRBV7-6
CASSLATGALHYGYTF
TGTGCCAGCAGCTTAGCGACAGGAGCACTTCACTATGGCTACACCTTC
>TRBD1|many|TRBJ1-5|16|TRBV19
CASSARGGQGAQPQHF
TGTGCCAGTAGTGCTAGGGGGGGACAGGGGGCTCAGCCCCAGCATTTT